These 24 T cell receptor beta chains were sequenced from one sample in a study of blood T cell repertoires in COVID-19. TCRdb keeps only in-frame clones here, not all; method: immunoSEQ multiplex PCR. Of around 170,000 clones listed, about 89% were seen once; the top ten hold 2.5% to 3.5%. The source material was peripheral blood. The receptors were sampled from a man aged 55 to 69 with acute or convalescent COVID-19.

The DNA of the CDR3 is TGTGCCACCAACGGGGTGGCTGGAAACACCATATATTTT. This gives the protein CATNGVAGNTIYF. The chain is built from TRBV11-2 and TRBJ1-3; D gene ambiguous. V lost 10 bases to trimming and J lost 2 bases, with 12 bases between them. The CDR3 is 13 amino acids. In germline, CDR1 is SGHAT, CDR2 FQNNGV.

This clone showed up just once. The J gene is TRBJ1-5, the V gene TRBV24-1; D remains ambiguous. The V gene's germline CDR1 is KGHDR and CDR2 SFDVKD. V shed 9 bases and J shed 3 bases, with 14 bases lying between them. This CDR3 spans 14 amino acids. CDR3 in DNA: TGTGCCACCTCGGGGAGGGAGTACAATCAGCCCCAGCATTTT. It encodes CATSGREYNQPQHF.

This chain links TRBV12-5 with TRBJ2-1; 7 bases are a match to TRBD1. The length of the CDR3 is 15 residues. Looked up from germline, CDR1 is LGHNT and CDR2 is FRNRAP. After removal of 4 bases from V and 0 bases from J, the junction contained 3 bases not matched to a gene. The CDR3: CASGSGQSSYNEQFF. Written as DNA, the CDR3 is TGTGCTAGTGGTTCGGGACAGAGCTCCTACAATGAGCAGTTCTTC. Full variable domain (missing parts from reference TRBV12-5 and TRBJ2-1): DARVTQTPRHKVTEMGQEVTMRCQPILGHNTVFWYRQTMMQGLELLAYFRNRAPLDDSGMPKDRFSAEMPDATLATLKIQPSEPRDSAVYFCASGSGQSSYNEQFFGPGTRLTVL.

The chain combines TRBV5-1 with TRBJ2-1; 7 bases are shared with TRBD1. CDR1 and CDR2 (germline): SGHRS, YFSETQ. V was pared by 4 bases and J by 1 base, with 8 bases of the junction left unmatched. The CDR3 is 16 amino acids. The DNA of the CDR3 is TGCGCCAGCAGCGCACTACCGGGACAGTCCTACAATGAGCAGTTCTTC. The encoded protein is CASSALPGQSYNEQFF.

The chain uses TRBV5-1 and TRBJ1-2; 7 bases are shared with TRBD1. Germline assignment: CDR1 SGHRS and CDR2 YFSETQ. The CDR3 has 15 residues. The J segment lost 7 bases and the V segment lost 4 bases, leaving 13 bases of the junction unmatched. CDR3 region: CASSPESTGPVGYTF. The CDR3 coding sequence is TGCGCCAGCAGCCCGGAATCGACAGGGCCAGTTGGCTACACCTTC.

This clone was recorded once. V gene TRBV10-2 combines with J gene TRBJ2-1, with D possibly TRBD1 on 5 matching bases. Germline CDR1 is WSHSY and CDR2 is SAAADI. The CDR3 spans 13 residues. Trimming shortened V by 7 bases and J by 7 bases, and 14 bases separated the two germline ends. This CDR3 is CASKVGQVNEQFF. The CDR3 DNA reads TGCGCCAGCAAGGTGGGGCAAGTGAATGAGCAGTTCTTC.

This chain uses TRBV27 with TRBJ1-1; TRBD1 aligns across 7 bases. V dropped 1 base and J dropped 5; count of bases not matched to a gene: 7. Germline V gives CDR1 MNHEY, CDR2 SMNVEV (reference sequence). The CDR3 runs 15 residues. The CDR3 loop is CASSLLLTGRTEAFF. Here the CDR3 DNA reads TGTGCCAGCAGTTTATTGTTGACAGGGCGGACTGAAGCTTTCTTT.

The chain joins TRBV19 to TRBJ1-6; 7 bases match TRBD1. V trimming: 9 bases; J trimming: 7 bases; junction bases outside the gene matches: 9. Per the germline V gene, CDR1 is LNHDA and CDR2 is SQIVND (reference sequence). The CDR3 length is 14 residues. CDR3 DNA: TGTGCCAGCCCTAAGGACAGGCGGAATTCACCCCTCCACTTT. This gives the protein CASPKDRRNSPLHF. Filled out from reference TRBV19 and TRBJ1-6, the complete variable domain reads DGGITQSPKYLFRKEGQNVTLSCEQNLNHDAMYWYRQDPGQGLRLIYYSQIVNDFQKGDIAEGYSVSREKKESFPLTVTSAQKNPTAFYLCASPKDRRNSPLHFGNGTRLTVT.

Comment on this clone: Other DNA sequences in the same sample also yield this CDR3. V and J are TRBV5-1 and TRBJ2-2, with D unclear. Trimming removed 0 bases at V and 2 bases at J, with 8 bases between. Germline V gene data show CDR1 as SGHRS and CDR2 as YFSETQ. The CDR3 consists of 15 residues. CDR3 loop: CASSLVGPNTGELFF. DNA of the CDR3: TGCGCCAGCAGCTTGGTGGGCCCTAACACCGGGGAGCTGTTTTTT.

CDR3: CASSSLNDRDGYTF. DNA of the CDR3: TGTGCCAGCAGTTCCCTCAATGACAGGGACGGCTACACCTTC. The gene calls are TRBV6-5 and TRBJ1-2; 7 bases map to TRBD1. This CDR3 is 14 amino acids long. CDR1 and CDR2 from the germline V gene are MNHEY and SVGAGI. V trimming: 4 bases; J trimming: 8 bases; junction bases outside the gene matches: 10.

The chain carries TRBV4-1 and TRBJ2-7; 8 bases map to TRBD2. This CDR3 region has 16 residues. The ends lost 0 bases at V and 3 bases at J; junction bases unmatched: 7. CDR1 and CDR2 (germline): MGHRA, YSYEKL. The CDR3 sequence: CASSQEGAGDYYEQYF. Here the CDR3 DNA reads TGCGCCAGCAGCCAAGAGGGAGCGGGGGACTACTACGAGCAGTACTTC.

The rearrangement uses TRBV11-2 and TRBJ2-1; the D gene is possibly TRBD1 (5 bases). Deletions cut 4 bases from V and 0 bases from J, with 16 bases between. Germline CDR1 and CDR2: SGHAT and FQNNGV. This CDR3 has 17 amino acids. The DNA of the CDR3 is TGTGCCAGCAGCTCCTCATTATCAGACAGCTCCTACAATGAGCAGTTCTTC. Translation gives CASSSSLSDSSYNEQFF.

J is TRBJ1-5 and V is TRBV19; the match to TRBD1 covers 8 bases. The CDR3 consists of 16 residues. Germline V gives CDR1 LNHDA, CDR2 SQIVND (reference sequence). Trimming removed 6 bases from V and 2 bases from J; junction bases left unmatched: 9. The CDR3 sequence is CASSPQGAPGNQPQHF. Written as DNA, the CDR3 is TGTGCCAGTAGCCCTCAGGGGGCGCCGGGCAATCAGCCCCAGCATTTT.

This chain's CDR3 is CARRQGVNEKLFF. The CDR3 DNA reads as TGTGCCAGAAGACAGGGGGTTAATGAAAAACTGTTTTTT. The rearrangement joins TRBV6-4 to TRBJ1-4, with 9 bases matching TRBD1. The CDR3 sequence is 13 residues long. Per the germline V gene, CDR1 is MRHNA and CDR2 is SNTAGT. The junction had 3 bases not matched to a gene; V was cut back by 9 bases and J by 4 bases.

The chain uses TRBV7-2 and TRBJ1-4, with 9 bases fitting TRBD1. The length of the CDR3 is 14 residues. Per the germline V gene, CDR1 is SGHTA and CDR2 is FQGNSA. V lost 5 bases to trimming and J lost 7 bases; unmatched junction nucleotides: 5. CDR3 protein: CASSPQGAIEKLFF. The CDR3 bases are TGTGCCAGCAGCCCACAGGGGGCTATTGAAAAACTGTTTTTT. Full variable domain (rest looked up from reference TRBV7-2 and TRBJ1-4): GAGVSQSPSNKVTEKGKDVELRCDPISGHTALYWYRQSLGQGLEFLIYFQGNSAPDKSGLPSDRFSAERTGGSVSTLTIQRTQQEDSAVYLCASSPQGAIEKLFFGSGTQLSVL.

In DNA, the CDR3 is TGTGCCAGCAGCCAAGGGGGAGGCGGCTATGGCTACACCTTC. It encodes CASSQGGGGYGYTF. The V gene is TRBV3-1 (or the pseudogene TRBV3-2), the J gene TRBJ1-2; D is unclear. The CDR3 is 14 residues long. CDR1 and CDR2 from the germline V gene are LGHDT and YNNKEL (reference sequence). Trimming pared 1 base from V and 4 bases from J, leaving 10 bases between.

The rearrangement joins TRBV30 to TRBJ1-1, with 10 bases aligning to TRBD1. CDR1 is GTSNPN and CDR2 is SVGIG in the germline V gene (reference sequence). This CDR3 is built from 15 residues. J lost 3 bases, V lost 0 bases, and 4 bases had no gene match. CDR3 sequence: CAWSVGGTGDTEAFF. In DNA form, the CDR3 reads TGTGCCTGGAGTGTAGGGGGGACAGGGGACACTGAAGCTTTCTTT.

CDR3 sequence reads: CASSMGRTYEQYF. The DNA for the CDR3 is TGTGCCAGCTCAATGGGCCGAACCTACGAGCAGTACTTC. The gene calls are TRBV18 and TRBJ2-7; no reliable D call. V lost 5 bases, J lost 2 bases, and 10 bases lay in between. The CDR3 extends over 13 amino acids. Per the germline V gene, CDR1 is KGHSH and CDR2 is LQKENI.

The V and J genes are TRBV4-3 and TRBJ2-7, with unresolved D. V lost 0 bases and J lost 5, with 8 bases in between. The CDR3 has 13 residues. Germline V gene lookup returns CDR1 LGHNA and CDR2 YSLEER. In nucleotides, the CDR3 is TGCGCCAGCAGCCAAGAACAGCTCCACGAGCAGTACTTC. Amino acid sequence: CASSQEQLHEQYF.

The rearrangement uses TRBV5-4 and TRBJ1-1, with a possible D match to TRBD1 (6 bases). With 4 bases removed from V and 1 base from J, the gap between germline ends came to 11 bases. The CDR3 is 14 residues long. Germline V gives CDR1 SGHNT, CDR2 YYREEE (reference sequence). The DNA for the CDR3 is TGTGCCAGCAGCCGACCACAGGGGAACACTGAAGCTTTCTTT. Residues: CASSRPQGNTEAFF.

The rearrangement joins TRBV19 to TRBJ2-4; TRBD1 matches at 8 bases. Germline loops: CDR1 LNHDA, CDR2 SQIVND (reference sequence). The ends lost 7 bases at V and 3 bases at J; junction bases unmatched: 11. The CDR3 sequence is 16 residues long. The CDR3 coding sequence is TGTGCCAGTATGCCAGGGGGCTATTATGGCAAAAACATTCAGTACTTC. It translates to CASMPGGYYGKNIQYF.

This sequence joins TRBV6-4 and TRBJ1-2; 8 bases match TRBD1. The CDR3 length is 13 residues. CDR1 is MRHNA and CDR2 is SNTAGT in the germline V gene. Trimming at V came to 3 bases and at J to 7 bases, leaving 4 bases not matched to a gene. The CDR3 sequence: CASSEDRASGYTF. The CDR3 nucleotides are TGTGCCAGCAGTGAGGACAGGGCCAGTGGCTACACCTTC.

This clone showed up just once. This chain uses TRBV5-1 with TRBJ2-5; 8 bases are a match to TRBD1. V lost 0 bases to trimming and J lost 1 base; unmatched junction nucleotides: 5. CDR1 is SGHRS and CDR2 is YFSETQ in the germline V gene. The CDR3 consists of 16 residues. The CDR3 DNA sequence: TGCGCCAGCAGCTTGGTGGCAGGGGGCACCCAAGAGACCCAGTACTTC. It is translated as CASSLVAGGTQETQYF.

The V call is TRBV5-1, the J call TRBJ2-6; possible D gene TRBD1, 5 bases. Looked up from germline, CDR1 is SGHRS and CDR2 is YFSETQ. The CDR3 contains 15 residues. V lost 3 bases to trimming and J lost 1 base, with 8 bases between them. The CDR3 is CASSYSGSGANVLTF. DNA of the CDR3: TGCGCCAGCAGCTACTCAGGGTCTGGGGCCAACGTCCTGACTTTC.